Following are 27 T cell receptor beta chains from one sample sequenced in a study of T-cell reconstitution after alpha-beta-depleted transplantation in children. Unique molecular identifiers featured in how the TCRbeta library was prepared. TCRdb re-derived calls from the PCR reads in MiXCR, one entry per CDR3 protein. In the table there are hundreds of thousands of distinct CDR3 sequences, roughly 23% of which are singletons. Sequenced here: PBMCs, mostly from graft donor cells, sampled 360 days after TCRalphabeta/CD19-depleted stem cell transplant. These receptors came from a boy under two years old who had a stem cell transplant for acute myeloid leukemia, so the T cells may come from the graft donor.

This clonotype was seen repeatedly, ten times or more. The genes are TRBV12-3 or TRBV12-4 and TRBJ1-1, with 7 bases matching TRBD1. This CDR3 has 14 amino acids. V lost 4 bases to trimming and J lost 0 bases; unmatched junction nucleotides: 2. CDR3 sequence: CASSWTGMNTEAFF. The CDR3 nucleotides read TGTGCCAGCAGTTGGACAGGAATGAACACTGAAGCTTTCTTT.

This clonotype has more than one count but fewer than ten. This chain connects TRBV5-6 to TRBJ1-5; the D gene is possibly TRBD1 (5 bases). Trimming cost V 4 bases and J 3 bases, with 11 bases left between them. The CDR3 is made up of 14 amino acids. CDR1 is SGHDT, CDR2 YYEEEE, per germline. CDR3 in amino acids: CASSRRDSNQPQHF. The CDR3 DNA is TGTGCCAGCAGCCGCCGGGACTCCAATCAGCCCCAGCATTTT.

The J gene is TRBJ2-5, the V gene TRBV12-3 or TRBV12-4; no clear D gene. With 5 bases removed from V and 5 bases from J, the gap between germline ends came to 12 bases. CDR3 length equals 13 residues. The CDR3 DNA follows: TGTGCCAGCAGTACGGTGGCTCGGGAGACCCAGTACTTC. Amino acids: CASSTVARETQYF.

The chain joins TRBV10-3 to TRBJ2-7; D not resolved. Germline V gives CDR1 ENHRY, CDR2 SYGVKD. The CDR3 consists of 13 residues. Between the trimmed V and J ends, which lost 2 bases and 4 bases, there was a span of 9 bases. CDR3 residues: CAISEGADYEQYV. The DNA of the CDR3 is TGTGCCATCAGTGAGGGTGCAGATTACGAGCAGTACGTC.

The V gene is TRBV6-1, the J gene TRBJ1-2; TRBD1 aligns across 9 bases. This CDR3 comprises 15 residues. After removal of 6 bases from V and 6 bases from J, the junction contained 11 bases not matched to a gene. Per the germline V gene, CDR1 is MNHNS and CDR2 is SASEGT. CDR3 sequence: CASSPHRGREDGYTF. CDR3 in DNA: TGTGCCAGCAGCCCGCACAGGGGGCGGGAGGATGGCTACACCTTC.

This clonotype was recorded a few times. The V gene is TRBV21-1, the J gene TRBJ2-7. TRBV21-1 is a listed pseudogene. This CDR3 comprises 13 residues. CDR3 in DNA: TGTGCCAGCAGCAAAGCGAGCTCCTACGAGCAGTACGTC. It yields the protein CASSKASSYEQYV.

This clonotype was seen more than once but under ten times. The V call is TRBV20-1, the J call TRBJ2-7; D remains ambiguous. V shed 0 bases and J shed 0 bases, with 3 bases lying between them. Germline assignment: CDR1 DFQATT and CDR2 SNEGSKA (reference sequence). The CDR3 spans 12 residues. The CDR3 reads CSARDDSYEQYV. The CDR3 nucleotides read TGCAGTGCTAGAGATGACTCCTACGAGCAGTACGTC.

This clonotype was detected ten times or more. This chain uses TRBV30 with TRBJ1-2, with D perhaps matching TRBD1 (6 bases). V was pared by 4 bases and J by 1 base, with 7 bases between. The CDR3 has 12 amino acids. The germline CDR1 and CDR2 sequences are GTSNPN and SVGIG (reference sequence). CDR3: CAWTGVNYGYTF. CDR3 DNA sequence: TGTGCCTGGACAGGGGTTAACTATGGCTACACCTTC.

This clonotype appeared a few times. The chain couples TRBV12-3 or TRBV12-4 to TRBJ2-7, with D perhaps TRBD1 or TRBD2 (6 bases each). The CDR3 runs to 13 residues. V gave up 7 bases and J gave up 0 bases, with 10 bases separating them. The chain's CDR3 is CASNRGLSYEQYV. The CDR3 DNA is TGTGCCAGCAACCGGGGGCTCTCCTACGAGCAGTACGTC.

This rearrangement joins TRBV7-2 to TRBJ2-6; D not resolved. V lost 11 bases and J lost 1, with 9 bases in between. The CDR3 length is 13 residues. Germline loops: CDR1 SGHTA, CDR2 FQGNSA. CDR3 bases: TGTGCCGTGGCGGCTTCTGGGGCCAACGTCCTGACTTTC. Translation: CAVAASGANVLTF.

In its sample, this clonotype was seen a few times. The J gene is TRBJ1-1, the V gene TRBV12-3 or TRBV12-4; unclear D gene. Trimming pared 5 bases from V and 4 bases from J, leaving 17 bases between. CDR3 length: 15 residues. CDR3 DNA: TGTGCCAGCAGTCGACTGACTGGAGATGGCACTGAAGCTTTCTTT. Protein product: CASSRLTGDGTEAFF.

In this sample, this clonotype turned up many times. The genes are TRBV9 and TRBJ2-3, with a weak D call TRBD1 (5 bases). V was trimmed by 3 bases and J by 7 bases, leaving 15 bases between them. There are 14 residues in the CDR3. The germline V gene has CDR1 SGDLS and CDR2 YYNGEE. The CDR3 nucleotides read TGTGCCAGCAGCGCTCAGGGTCGCATGAATACGCAGTATTTT. Translating it yields CASSAQGRMNTQYF.

Here the CDR3 DNA reads TGTGCCACCAGCATAAACCGACTAGCGGGGGCCCCCCAAGAGACCCAGTACTTC. As protein: CATSINRLAGAPQETQYF. J is TRBJ2-5 and V is TRBV6-2 or TRBV6-3; 12 bases line up with TRBD2. Looked up from germline, CDR1 is MNHEY and CDR2 is SVGEGT. V lost 10 bases and J lost 1; bases outside the gene matches: 16. The CDR3 length is 18 residues.

The V call is TRBV20-1, the J call TRBJ1-1; 10 bases map to TRBD1. The length of the CDR3 is 13 residues. The V and J ends lost 6 bases and 6 bases, in that order; junction bases with no gene match: 7. The germline V gene encodes CDR1 DFQATT and CDR2 SNEGSKA (reference sequence). The chain's CDR3 is CSAPGQGRSEAFF. CDR3 bases: TGCAGTGCACCGGGACAGGGGCGATCTGAAGCTTTCTTT.

The rearrangement joins TRBV20-1 to TRBJ2-3; no reliable D call. Germline CDR1 is DFQATT and CDR2 is SNEGSKA (reference sequence). CDR3 size: 12 residues. V lost 4 bases and J lost 4, with 9 bases in between. As DNA, the CDR3 is TGCAGTGCTATTCGGGCCGCAGATACGCAGTATTTT. Translation gives CSAIRAADTQYF.

This clonotype was seen a handful of times. The chain combines TRBV4-3 with TRBJ1-1; 7 bases are a match to TRBD1. CDR3 length equals 13 residues. V was clipped by 3 bases and J by 5 bases; unmatched bases: 3. CDR1 is LGHNA and CDR2 is YSLEER in the germline V gene. CDR3 sequence reads: CASSHRGGTEAFF. DNA of the CDR3: TGCGCCAGCAGCCACAGGGGGGGGACTGAAGCTTTCTTT.

This chain joins TRBV10-2 and TRBJ2-7; weak D call: TRBD1 (6 bases). V lost 5 bases to trimming and J lost 2 bases, with 16 bases between them. The CDR3 totals 15 residues. Germline CDR1 WSHSY, CDR2 SAAADI. CDR3 protein: CASSSPGTYAYEQYV. CDR3 nucleotides: TGCGCCAGCAGTTCCCCCGGGACATACGCCTACGAGCAGTACGTC.

This clonotype has a count of ten or more. The genes are TRBV20-1 and TRBJ2-1; a possible D gene is TRBD2 (5 bases). The germline CDR1 and CDR2 sequences are DFQATT and SNEGSKA (reference sequence). There are 15 residues in the CDR3. The V end was cut by 4 bases, the J end by 7 bases, with 20 bases between. The CDR3 sequence: CSAKPLKDAGNEQFF. CDR3 bases: TGCAGTGCTAAACCCCTCAAAGACGCGGGTAATGAGCAGTTCTTC.

V gene TRBV15 combines with J gene TRBJ2-5; D is perhaps TRBD1 (5 bases). The germline V gene encodes CDR1 LNHNV and CDR2 YYDKDF (reference sequence). V was cut by 0 bases and J by 2 bases, with 13 bases left in between. This CDR3 has 16 residues. The CDR3 nucleotides are TGTGCCACCAGCAGAGAGTTGGACACCGAACAAGAGACCCAGTACTTC. The encoded protein is CATSRELDTEQETQYF.

This chain joins TRBV4-1 and TRBJ2-3; 10 bases are shared with TRBD2. The CDR3 runs 15 residues. Trimming removed 9 bases from V and 0 bases from J; junction bases left unmatched: 6. CDR1 is MGHRA and CDR2 is YSYEKL in the germline V gene. This chain's CDR3 is CASLPTSGSTDTQYF. CDR3 nucleotide sequence: TGCGCCAGTCTTCCGACTAGCGGGAGCACAGATACGCAGTATTTT.

Concerning this clonotype itself: One end of the junction is discordant with germline, which a read error may explain. The J gene is TRBJ1-1, the V gene TRBV20-1; D call uncertain. From germline, CDR1 is DFQATT and CDR2 SNEGSKA (reference sequence). The CDR3 length is 12 residues. As DNA, the CDR3 is TGCAGTGCTCCCCGACTGAAGACTGAAGCTTTCTTT. It specifies CSAPRLKTEAFF.

The V call is TRBV10-2, the J call TRBJ2-1; 8 positions agree with TRBD1. The CDR3 consists of 18 residues. V shed 6 bases, J shed 2 bases, and the junction held 15 bases outside the gene matches. Germline V gives CDR1 WSHSY, CDR2 SAAADI. The CDR3: CASSRTWDRRRTYNEQFF. The CDR3 DNA follows: TGCGCCAGCAGCCGAACCTGGGACAGGCGGCGGACCTACAATGAGCAGTTCTTC.

V gene TRBV20-1 combines with J gene TRBJ2-5; D is undetermined. V was trimmed by 3 bases and J by 2 bases, leaving 16 bases between them. Germline CDR1 is DFQATT and CDR2 is SNEGSKA (reference sequence). The CDR3 extends over 15 amino acids. CDR3 region: CSASLRSSPQETQYF. The CDR3 coding sequence is TGCAGTGCTAGCCTACGATCATCCCCACAAGAGACCCAGTACTTC.

This clonotype was found a few times. The CDR3 DNA follows: TGTGCCAGCAGCTTCGGTGCAGGGCTAGGGGAGACCCAGTACTTC. It codes for CASSFGAGLGETQYF. V gene TRBV7-2 combines with J gene TRBJ2-5; tentative D call: TRBD1 (5 bases). Germline V lookup: CDR1 SGHTA, CDR2 FQGNSA. The CDR3 is 15 amino acids. With 3 bases removed from V and 5 bases from J, the gap between germline ends came to 16 bases.

This clonotype was seen more than once but under ten times. The chain couples TRBV6-2 or TRBV6-3 to TRBJ2-1, with D hard to call. The germline gives CDR1 MNHEY, CDR2 SVGEGT. Trimming removed 1 base at V and 3 bases at J, with 7 bases between. The CDR3 loop spans 14 amino acids. CDR3 in amino acids: CASSYFRNYNEQFF. The CDR3, as DNA: TGTGCCAGCAGTTACTTCCGGAACTACAATGAGCAGTTCTTC.

This clonotype was recorded a few times. The V and J genes are TRBV5-1 and TRBJ2-7; TRBD1 agrees at 10 bases. V lost 4 bases, J lost 2 bases, and 6 bases stayed unmatched. This CDR3 region has 15 residues. Germline CDR1 SGHRS, CDR2 YFSETQ. The CDR3 protein is CASSIGTGEAYEQYF. In nucleotides, the CDR3 is TGCGCCAGCAGCATTGGGACAGGGGAGGCCTACGAGCAGTACTTC.

The J gene is TRBJ1-3, the V gene TRBV4-3; 10 bases are shared with TRBD1. CDR1 LGHNA and CDR2 YSLEER come from the germline V gene. This CDR3 is built from 16 residues. V lost 0 bases, J lost 6 bases, and 5 bases stayed unmatched. The CDR3 spells CASSQDRTGGLNTIYF. The DNA of the CDR3 is TGCGCCAGCAGCCAAGACCGGACAGGGGGTTTAAACACCATATATTTT.